This T cell receptor (beta chain) was retrieved from a study of CD8 T cells in ankylosing spondylitis. CDR1 is LGHDT, CDR2 YNNKEL, per germline (reference sequence). Trimming took 2 bases from V and 5 from J, leaving 21 bases between them. This CDR3 has 17 amino acids. Many counts were recorded for this clonotype. Its antigen is still unknown. In making TCR beta libraries, quantitative 5'-RACE with molecular barcodes was used. In TCRdb, the 5' RACE reads were re-called with MiXCR into one record per CDR3 protein. The profile shows about 240,000 distinct CDR3 sequences, 10% to 13% of them singletons. Study findings and constraints: Roughly eight highly homologous variants made up a TCR beta motif that seemed to typify ankylosing spondylitis blood. The clones that were linked to disease were reported to be significantly enriched in matched synovial fluid samples from ankylosing spondylitis patients. Those disease-linked clones were CD8+; they were also relatively rare in peripheral blood.

The receptor comes from a male donor with ankylosing spondylitis or in good health (not recorded which). The sequenced sample was blood, either unsorted or a sorted T cell fraction (not recorded which). V usage is TRBV3-1 and J usage is TRBJ1-2; weak D call: TRBD1 (6 bases). CDR3 DNA: TGTGCCAGCAGCCAACCGGGGGGGCAGGGTACGTCGTATGGCTACACCTTC. Protein product: CASSQPGGQGTSYGYTF.